The 17 T cell receptor beta chains below were found in one sample sequenced in a study of Graves' ophthalmopathy and Graves' hyperthyroidism. The authors amplified TCR beta CDR3 regions from RNA transcripts. HTBI primers served in a first-round RT-PCR, which a second-round multiplex PCR followed. TCRdb reprocessed the multiplex PCR reads via MiXCR and lists one record per CDR3 protein. The data show roughly 230,000 distinct CDR3 sequences, 20% to 25% seen once. The sequencing sample was made of peripheral blood. All receptors derive from a woman aged 45 to 65 with Graves' ophthalmopathy.

This clonotype was detected ten times or more. The chain combines TRBV30 with TRBJ1-1, with D perhaps TRBD1 (5 bases). Germline V gene data show CDR1 as GTSNPN and CDR2 as SVGIG (reference sequence). This CDR3 region has 12 residues. The ends were cut back, 0 bases at V and 8 bases at J, with 10 bases in the middle. CDR3 protein: CAWSVGGAEAFF. The CDR3 DNA is TGTGCCTGGAGTGTAGGCGGGGCAGAAGCTTTCTTT.

V usage is TRBV7-2 and J usage is TRBJ2-5; weak D call: TRBD2 (5 bases). The CDR3 consists of 15 residues. V lost 2 bases, J lost 1 base, and 11 bases lay in between. Germline V gives CDR1 SGHTA, CDR2 FQGNSA. The CDR3 coding sequence is TGTGCCAGCAGCTTATCAAGCGGAGTCCAAGAGACCCAGTACTTC. It encodes CASSLSSGVQETQYF. The entire variable domain, with the rest obtained from reference TRBV7-2 and TRBJ2-5, is as follows: GAGVSQSPSNKVTEKGKDVELRCDPISGHTALYWYRQSLGQGLEFLIYFQGNSAPDKSGLPSDRFSAERTGGSVSTLTIQRTQQEDSAVYLCASSLSSGVQETQYFGPGTRLLVL.

This clonotype was seen at least ten times. J is TRBJ2-7 and V is TRBV10-3; 7 bases align to TRBD1. Germline V lookup: CDR1 ENHRY, CDR2 SYGVKD. V was pared by 5 bases and J by 4 bases, with 8 bases of the junction left unmatched. This CDR3 has 14 residues. The CDR3 reads CAISKPGQPYEQYF. The CDR3 DNA is TGTGCCATCAGTAAACCGGGACAGCCGTACGAGCAGTACTTC.

Comments on this clonotype: A much larger clone is a single base away; this may be a read error. The chain carries TRBV19 and TRBJ2-6; D is possibly TRBD1 (6 bases). The CDR3 sequence is 16 residues long. Per germline, CDR1 LNHDA and CDR2 SQIVND (reference sequence). V lost 5 bases and J lost 4, with 15 bases in between. The CDR3 is CASSENRVPGANVLTF. The CDR3 bases are TGTGCCAGTAGTGAAAACAGGGTACCCGGGGCCAACGTCCTGACTTTC.

The gene calls are TRBV18 and TRBJ2-2; possibly TRBD2 for D (5 bases). The CDR3 is made up of 12 amino acids. V lost 10 bases and J 5 bases, leaving 11 bases between the germline ends. Germline lookup yields CDR1 KGHSH and CDR2 LQKENI. The CDR3 reads CATGIATGELFF. CDR3 DNA: TGTGCCACCGGAATAGCGACCGGGGAGCTGTTTTTT. Full variable domain (missing parts from reference TRBV18 and TRBJ2-2): NAGVMQNPRHLVRRRGQEARLRCSPMKGHSHVYWYRQLPEEGLKFMVYLQKENIIDESGMPKERFSAEFPKEGPSILRIQQVVRGDSAAYFCATGIATGELFFGEGSRLTVL.

This clonotype was seen repeatedly, ten times or more. The chain uses TRBV6-1 and TRBJ2-5; the match to TRBD2 covers 8 bases. The V and J ends lost 6 bases and 2 bases, in that order; junction bases with no gene match: 5. The length of the CDR3 is 14 residues. Germline CDR1 reads MNHNS; CDR2 reads SASEGT. For the CDR3, the DNA is TGTGCCAGCAGACGGGGACTAGGACAAGAGACCCAGTACTTC. Its protein product is CASRRGLGQETQYF.

This clonotype appeared many times. DNA of the CDR3: TGTGCCAGCAGTGGCCATACCCAAGAGACCCAGTACTTC. Translated, it gives CASSGHTQETQYF. This chain links TRBV6-1 with TRBJ2-5, with no clear D. Germline CDR1 and CDR2: MNHNS and SASEGT. The ends were cut back, 4 bases at V and 1 base at J, with 7 bases in the middle. The CDR3 extends over 13 amino acids.

This clonotype has more than one count but fewer than ten. One base away lies a much larger clone, so this may be a sequencing read error. The chain couples TRBV12-3 or TRBV12-4 to TRBJ1-4; D is possibly TRBD1 (6 bases). This CDR3 is 15 amino acids long. With 4 bases removed from V and 10 bases from J, the gap between germline ends came to 19 bases. The CDR3 reads CASSSHGGRRAKLFF. DNA for the CDR3: TGTGCCAGCAGTTCCCATGGGGGCCGGAGGGCAAAACTGTTTTTT.

The table lists this clonotype with many counts. The chain joins TRBV6-5 to TRBJ1-2; tentatively, D is TRBD1 (6 bases). There are 14 residues in the CDR3. V gave up 8 bases and J gave up 4 bases, with 17 bases separating them. The germline gives CDR1 MNHEY, CDR2 SVGAGI. The CDR3 sequence is CASAYRGAGYGYTF. CDR3 DNA sequence: TGTGCCAGCGCGTATCGGGGGGCCGGCTATGGCTACACCTTC.

Concerning this clonotype: A much more abundant neighbour one base away suggests this may be a read error. The rearrangement joins TRBV7-9 to TRBJ2-5; a possible D gene is TRBD1 (6 bases). The CDR3 runs 16 residues. Germline CDR1 is SEHNR and CDR2 is FQNEAQ (reference sequence). CDR3 bases: TGTGCCAGCAGCTTAGCGCAGGGGCGCTTTGTCGAGACCCTGTACTTC. It translates to CASSLAQGRFVETLYF.

This clonotype was recorded at least ten times. The V call is TRBV6-5, the J call TRBJ1-3, with TRBD1 matching over 8 bases. V shed 4 bases and J 0 bases; nucleotides not matched to a gene: 2. The CDR3 runs 15 residues. CDR1 MNHEY and CDR2 SVGAGI come from the germline V gene. This CDR3 reads CASSWDRNSGNTIYF. The CDR3 DNA follows: TGTGCCAGCAGTTGGGACAGGAACTCTGGAAACACCATATATTTT.

The chain couples TRBV10-1 to TRBJ2-4; TRBD1 might be the D (5 bases). The CDR3 extends over 16 amino acids. Between the trimmed V and J ends, which lost 6 bases and 0 bases, there was a span of 15 bases. Germline V gene data show CDR1 as WNHNN and CDR2 as SYGVQD (reference sequence). The CDR3 sequence is CASSPDSTLAKNIQYF. The DNA for the CDR3 is TGCGCCAGCAGCCCAGACAGTACTCTAGCCAAAAACATTCAGTACTTC.

This clonotype was recorded a few times. The chain joins TRBV10-3 to TRBJ2-4, with 14 bases aligning to TRBD2. The germline V gene has CDR1 ENHRY and CDR2 SYGVKD. V lost 6 bases to trimming and J lost 5 bases; unmatched junction nucleotides: 3. The CDR3 runs 15 residues. CDR3 DNA: TGTGCCATCAGGAAGGGACTAGCGGGGGAAAACATTCAGTACTTC. The encoded protein is CAIRKGLAGENIQYF.

This clonotype was found many times. The chain carries TRBV9 and TRBJ1-1, with TRBD1 matching over 8 bases. The germline gives CDR1 SGDLS, CDR2 YYNGEE. V was clipped by 3 bases and J by 6 bases; unmatched bases: 4. The CDR3 covers 13 residues. The CDR3 loop is CASSAQQGAEAFF. The CDR3 nucleotides are TGTGCCAGCAGCGCCCAACAGGGGGCTGAAGCTTTCTTT.

This clonotype was detected ten times or more. The chain joins TRBV30 to TRBJ2-7; TRBD1 matches 9 bases. Looked up from germline, CDR1 is GTSNPN and CDR2 is SVGIG (reference sequence). This CDR3 comprises 13 residues. V was clipped by 4 bases and J by 3 bases; unmatched bases: 4. The CDR3 spells CAWNRDRDYEQYF. The CDR3 DNA reads TGTGCCTGGAACCGGGACAGGGACTACGAGCAGTACTTC.

In nucleotides, the CDR3 is TGTGCCAGCAGTTTAGCGGCGGAGAACTATGGCTACACCTTC. As protein: CASSLAAENYGYTF. The V and J genes are TRBV12-3 or TRBV12-4 and TRBJ1-2; D is unresolved. Between the trimmed V and J ends, which lost 0 bases and 2 bases, there was a span of 7 bases. The CDR3 loop spans 14 amino acids.

This clonotype is a singleton in its sample. The chain recombines TRBV6-2 or TRBV6-3 with TRBJ1-5, with D unresolved. The CDR3 has 13 amino acids. Germline lookup yields CDR1 MNHEY and CDR2 SVGEGT. V was trimmed by 5 bases and J by 6 bases, leaving 11 bases between them. The CDR3 coding sequence is TGTGCCAGCAGTAATGGGCCCGGTCAGCCCCAGCATTTT. This codes for CASSNGPGQPQHF.